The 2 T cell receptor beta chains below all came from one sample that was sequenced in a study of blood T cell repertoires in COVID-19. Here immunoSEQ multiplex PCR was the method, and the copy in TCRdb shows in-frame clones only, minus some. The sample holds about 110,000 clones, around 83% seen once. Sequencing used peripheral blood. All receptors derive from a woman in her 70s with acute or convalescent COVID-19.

This chain's CDR3 is CASSPLAGGGDTQYF. The CDR3 DNA sequence: TGTGCCAGCAGTCCTCTAGCGGGGGGAGGGGATACGCAGTATTTT. The genes are TRBV6-6 and TRBJ2-3, with 11 nucleotides matching TRBD2. With 5 bases clipped from V and 6 bases from J, the junction kept 7 bases outside the gene matches. CDR1 is MNHNY and CDR2 is SVGAGI in the germline V gene (reference sequence). This CDR3 has 15 amino acids.

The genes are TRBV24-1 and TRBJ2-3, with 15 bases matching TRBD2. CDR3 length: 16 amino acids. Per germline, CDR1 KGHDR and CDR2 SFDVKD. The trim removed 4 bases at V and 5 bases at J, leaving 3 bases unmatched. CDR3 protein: CATSEPGLAGGDTQYF. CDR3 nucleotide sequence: TGTGCCACCAGTGAGCCGGGACTAGCGGGGGGAGATACGCAGTATTTT.